Below are 24 T cell receptor beta chains sequenced from a single sample in a study of CD8+CD57+ T cells in acquired aplastic anemia. TCR beta VDJ and CDR3 were profiled, and genomic DNA was the template. One entry per CDR3 protein results from TCRdb running MiXCR on the reads. The sample records roughly 130,000 distinct CDR3 sequences, over 45% being singletons. Sequenced input: sorted CD4+, CD8+, or CD8+CD57+ T cells (not recorded which) from PBMCs. The receptors here all came from a human donor in good health, serving as a control.

There are many counts of this clonotype. The chain carries TRBV6-5 and TRBJ1-6, with D perhaps matching TRBD1 (5 bases). V was cut by 0 bases and J by 10 bases, with 13 bases left in between. This CDR3 comprises 15 residues. Germline-derived CDR1 and CDR2 are MNHEY and SVGAGI. The CDR3 nucleotides are TGTGCCAGCAGTTACTCACGGGACCCAGTGTCACCCCTCCACTTT. Translating it yields CASSYSRDPVSPLHF.

The sample holds a few counts of this clonotype. The chain employs TRBV5-6 and TRBJ2-7, with 10 nucleotides matching TRBD1. V lost 4 bases to trimming and J lost 6 bases; unmatched junction nucleotides: 7. The germline CDR1 and CDR2 sequences are SGHDT and YYEEEE. The CDR3 has 14 amino acids. Written as DNA, the CDR3 is TGTGCCAGCAGCGTCGGACAGGGGGGTCGCGAGCAGTACTTC. This codes for CASSVGQGGREQYF. The full variable domain, completed using reference TRBV5-6 and TRBJ2-7, is DAGVTQSPTHLIKTRGQQVTLRCSPKSGHDTVSWYQQALGQGPQFIFQYYEEEERQRGNFPDRFSGHQFPNYSSELNVNALLLGDSALYLCASSVGQGGREQYFGPGTRLTVT.

The chain employs TRBV19 and TRBJ1-2; tentative D call: TRBD1 (6 bases). Germline CDR1 and CDR2: LNHDA and SQIVND (reference sequence). V was clipped by 4 bases and J by 3 bases, with 12 bases between them. CDR3 length: 14 amino acids. For the CDR3, the DNA is TGTGCCAGTAGTAGGTGGAAGGGGGACTATGGCTACACCTTC. Translation gives CASSRWKGDYGYTF.

This clonotype was seen repeatedly, ten times or more. This chain connects TRBV11-3 to TRBJ2-7, with 7 nucleotides matching TRBD2. After removal of 6 bases from V and 2 bases from J, the junction contained 4 bases not matched to a gene. The germline V gene encodes CDR1 SGHNT and CDR2 YENEEA. The CDR3 has 13 amino acids. As DNA, the CDR3 is TGTGCCAGCAGTCTGCGGGAGCCCTACGAGCAGTACTTC. It yields the protein CASSLREPYEQYF.

This clonotype was detected many times. The chain combines TRBV9 with TRBJ2-7; 9 nucleotides agree with TRBD2. This CDR3 has 14 amino acids. From germline, CDR1 is SGDLS and CDR2 YYNGEE. V was clipped by 0 bases and J by 5 bases; unmatched bases: 3. CDR3 coding DNA: TGTGCCAGCAGCGTAGATGAGCGGGGGGACGAGCAGTACTTC. Its translation is CASSVDERGDEQYF.

This clonotype came up many times. The CDR3 nucleotides read TGTGCCAGTAGTATGAACCCAGGGAATGCTGAAGCTTTCTTT. It specifies CASSMNPGNAEAFF. This chain links TRBV19 with TRBJ1-1; possibly TRBD1 for D (5 bases). CDR3 length: 14 residues. Trimming pared 3 bases from V and 6 bases from J, leaving 14 bases between. Germline CDR1 reads LNHDA; CDR2 reads SQIVND (reference sequence).

This clonotype has just a few counts. The germline gene is not matched at one end of the junction; a read error may be the cause. V is TRBV7-6 and J is TRBJ1-1; 8 bases agree with TRBD1. Germline V lookup: CDR1 SGHVS, CDR2 FNYEAQ. CDR3 length: 14 residues. This chain's CDR3 is CASSLARGHTEAFF. The CDR3 bases are TGTGCCAGCAGCTTAGCCAGGGGGCACACCGAAGCTTTCTTT.

The table lists this clonotype with many counts. This chain connects TRBV4-1 to TRBJ2-7; tentative D call: TRBD1 (5 bases). The germline gives CDR1 MGHRA, CDR2 YSYEKL. The CDR3 loop spans 15 amino acids. V gave up 4 bases and J gave up 7 bases, with 20 bases separating them. CDR3 residues: CASSRAVDRTWEQYF. The CDR3 DNA is TGCGCCAGCAGCCGGGCCGTTGACAGAACGTGGGAGCAGTACTTC.

This clonotype was detected many times. J is TRBJ2-7 and V is TRBV6-4, with a tentative D call TRBD1 (5 bases). This CDR3 is built from 15 residues. Looked up from germline, CDR1 is MRHNA and CDR2 is SNTAGT. Trimming removed 2 bases from V and 4 bases from J, with 15 bases in between. CDR3 protein: CASSDPERQRYEQYF. CDR3 DNA: TGTGCCAGCAGTGACCCCGAACGACAGCGATACGAGCAGTACTTC.

V usage is TRBV5-5 and J usage is TRBJ2-2, with TRBD1 matching 8 bases. Germline CDR1 and CDR2: SGHKS and YYEKEE (reference sequence). The CDR3 is made up of 15 amino acids. With V trimmed by 0 bases and J by 5 bases, 3 bases remained unmatched. The CDR3 sequence is CASSLAQGATGELFF. The CDR3 coding sequence is TGTGCCAGCAGCTTGGCTCAGGGGGCTACCGGGGAGCTGTTTTTT.

This clonotype has ten or more counts. This chain links TRBV7-3 with TRBJ2-3, with 14 bases aligning to TRBD2. V shed 1 base, J shed 1 base, and the junction held 10 bases outside the gene matches. The germline gives CDR1 SGHTA, CDR2 FQGTGA. The CDR3 runs to 20 residues. This chain's CDR3 is CASSLIPPGLAGDGTDTQYF. The CDR3 DNA reads TGTGCCAGCAGCTTAATCCCTCCGGGACTAGCGGGGGATGGCACAGATACGCAGTATTTT.

This clonotype was seen at least ten times. This chain uses TRBV5-5 with TRBJ2-2; D gene uncertain. CDR1 and CDR2 from the germline V gene are SGHKS and YYEKEE (reference sequence). The V end was cut by 1 base, the J end by 5 bases, with 15 bases between. The CDR3 has 16 amino acids. This CDR3 is CASSLSNMGRTGELFF. DNA for the CDR3: TGTGCCAGCAGCTTGTCGAATATGGGAAGGACCGGGGAGCTGTTTTTT.

The count of this clonotype is one. This chain joins TRBV29-1 and TRBJ1-6; 8 bases map to TRBD1. Germline CDR1 SQVTM, CDR2 ANQGSEA. The CDR3 runs to 16 residues. The J segment lost 5 bases and the V segment lost 1 base, leaving 7 bases of the junction unmatched. This CDR3 reads CSVEGQGAQDNSPLHF. CDR3 nucleotide sequence: TGCAGCGTTGAAGGGCAGGGGGCGCAGGATAATTCACCCCTCCACTTT. Full variable domain (remainder filled in from reference TRBV29-1 and TRBJ1-6): SAVISQKPSRDICQRGTSLTIQCQVDSQVTMMFWYRQQPGQSLTLIATANQGSEATYESGFVIDKFPISRPNLTFSTLTVSNMSPEDSSIYLCSVEGQGAQDNSPLHFGNGTRLTVT.

The chain carries TRBV30 and TRBJ1-1; 7 bases line up with TRBD1. After removal of 3 bases from V and 4 bases from J, the junction contained 14 bases not matched to a gene. Germline V gene sequence: CDR1 GTSNPN, CDR2 SVGIG (reference sequence). This CDR3 region has 16 residues. The DNA of the CDR3 is TGTGCCTGGAGGGATAACAGGGGATCGGGGAGCACTGAAGCTTTCTTT. Protein: CAWRDNRGSGSTEAFF.

This clonotype was seen more than once but under ten times. With a much larger clone just one base away, this may be a read error. This rearrangement joins TRBV4-3 to TRBJ1-2; 8 nucleotides agree with TRBD1. Germline CDR1 and CDR2: LGHNA and YSLEER. CDR3 length: 15 amino acids. V was pared by 8 bases and J by 2 bases, with 10 bases of the junction left unmatched. The DNA of the CDR3 is TGCGCCAGCGGCCGATCGACAGGGGCCAACTATGGCTACACCTTC. Translation: CASGRSTGANYGYTF.

The chain combines TRBV30 with TRBJ2-4; the D gene is possibly TRBD1 (6 bases). V lost 1 base, J lost 7 bases, and 11 bases lay in between. The CDR3 has 13 amino acids. The germline V gene has CDR1 GTSNPN and CDR2 SVGIG (reference sequence). In DNA, the CDR3 is TGTGCCTGGAGTGGGGGGACACGCAACATTCAGTACTTC. Translating it yields CAWSGGTRNIQYF.

This rearrangement joins TRBV7-2 to TRBJ1-6, with TRBD1 matching 8 bases. The CDR3 totals 14 residues. Germline V gene data show CDR1 as SGHTA and CDR2 as FQGNSA. Trimming took 5 bases from V and 10 from J; bases not matched to a gene: 7. The CDR3 reads CASSRRTGPSPLHF. CDR3 sequence (DNA): TGTGCCAGCAGCCGTAGGACAGGGCCATCACCCCTCCACTTT.

This chain links TRBV18 with TRBJ2-2; tentatively, D is TRBD1 (6 bases). The CDR3 loop spans 15 amino acids. Trimming shortened V by 6 bases and J by 5 bases, and 16 bases separated the two germline ends. Germline V lookup: CDR1 KGHSH, CDR2 LQKENI. The CDR3 reads CASSRGQPSTGELFF. In DNA, the CDR3 is TGTGCCAGCTCCCGCGGACAGCCTAGTACCGGGGAGCTGTTTTTT.

The J gene is TRBJ2-7, the V gene TRBV19; possibly TRBD1 for D (6 bases). CDR1 is LNHDA, CDR2 SQIVND, per germline (reference sequence). Between the trimmed V and J ends, which lost 6 bases and 2 bases, there was a span of 11 bases. The length of the CDR3 is 13 residues. The CDR3 spells CASSRQVTYEQYF. The CDR3 coding sequence is TGTGCCAGTAGCCGACAGGTCACCTACGAGCAGTACTTC.

This clonotype occurred many times. This CDR3 is CATQLRWGNTIYF. As DNA, the CDR3 is TGTGCCACCCAATTGAGGTGGGGAAACACCATATATTTT. The V gene is TRBV19, the J gene TRBJ1-3, with D hard to call. This CDR3 contains 13 residues. V was shortened by 10 bases and J by 4 bases, with 14 bases between the two germline ends. Germline V gene lookup returns CDR1 LNHDA and CDR2 SQIVND (reference sequence).

This chain uses TRBV10-3 with TRBJ2-3; TRBD2 aligns across 10 bases. V lost 6 bases to trimming and J lost 5 bases; unmatched junction nucleotides: 5. This CDR3 spans 14 amino acids. Germline CDR1 and CDR2: ENHRY and SYGVKD. CDR3 sequence (DNA): TGTGCCATCAGAGCGGGGGGGCAAGGAGATACGCAGTATTTT. Its translation is CAIRAGGQGDTQYF.

The rearrangement uses TRBV7-9 and TRBJ1-2; 8 nucleotides align to TRBD1. CDR3 length: 13 amino acids. J gave up 6 bases and V 5 bases, and 5 bases lay outside the gene matches. Germline V gives CDR1 SEHNR, CDR2 FQNEAQ (reference sequence). The CDR3 DNA is TGTGCCAGCAGCCAGGGGGCATCGAATGGCTACACCTTC. This gives the protein CASSQGASNGYTF.

V gene TRBV19 combines with J gene TRBJ1-4; 9 positions match TRBD1. Germline V gene lookup returns CDR1 LNHDA and CDR2 SQIVND (reference sequence). V lost 6 bases, J lost 8 bases, and 7 bases stayed unmatched. This CDR3 has 14 residues. The CDR3 nucleotides are TGTGCCAGTAGGCGACAGGGGGTTCGAGAAAAACTGTTTTTT. Residues: CASRRQGVREKLFF.

This clonotype showed up many times. The chain has TRBV20-1 and TRBJ1-5; TRBD1 is a possible D gene (5 bases). The germline V gene has CDR1 DFQATT and CDR2 SNEGSKA (reference sequence). Trimming removed 6 bases at V and 7 bases at J, with 19 bases between. The CDR3 length is 14 residues. The CDR3 sequence is CSALGGEAWQPQHF. The CDR3 nucleotides are TGCAGTGCCCTGGGGGGTGAAGCCTGGCAGCCCCAGCATTTT.